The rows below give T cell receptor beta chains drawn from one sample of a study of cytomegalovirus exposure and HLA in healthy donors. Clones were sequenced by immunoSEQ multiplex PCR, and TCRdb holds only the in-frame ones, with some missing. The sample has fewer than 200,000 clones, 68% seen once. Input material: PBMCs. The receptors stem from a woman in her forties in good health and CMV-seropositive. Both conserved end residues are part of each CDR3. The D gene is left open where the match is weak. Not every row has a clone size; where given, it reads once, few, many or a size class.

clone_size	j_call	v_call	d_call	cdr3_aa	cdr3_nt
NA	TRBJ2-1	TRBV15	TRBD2	CATSRDTSGGNNEQFF	TGTGCCACCAGCAGAGATACTAGCGGGGGGAACAATGAGCAGTTCTTC
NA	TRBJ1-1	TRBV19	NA	CASRDGVHDGTEAFF	TGTGCCAGTAGAGACGGGGTTCACGATGGCACTGAAGCTTTCTTT
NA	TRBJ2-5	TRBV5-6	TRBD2	CASSLAFRTSGYQETQYF	TGTGCCAGCAGCTTGGCCTTCAGAACTAGCGGGTACCAAGAGACCCAGTACTTC
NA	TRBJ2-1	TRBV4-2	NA	CASSAQILERMGNEQFF	TGTGCCAGCAGCGCCCAAATACTAGAAAGAATGGGTAATGAGCAGTTCTTC
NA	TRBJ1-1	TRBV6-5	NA	CASIESIGNTEAFF	TGTGCCAGCATTGAGTCAATCGGGAACACTGAAGCTTTCTTT
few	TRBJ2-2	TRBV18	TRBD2	CASSSTTTSGGTGELFF	TGTGCCAGCTCATCGACGACAACTAGCGGGGGTACCGGGGAGCTGTTTTTT
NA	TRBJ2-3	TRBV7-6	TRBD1	CASSLGGDRGTDTQYF	TGTGCCAGCAGCCTGGGCGGGGACAGGGGAACAGATACGCAGTATTTT
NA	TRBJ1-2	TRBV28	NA	CASSSEGLANYGYTF	TGTGCCAGCAGCTCCGAGGGACTGGCAAACTATGGCTACACCTTC
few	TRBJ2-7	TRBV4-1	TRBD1	CASSQGEQGAVYEQYF	TGCGCCAGCAGCCAAGGTGAGCAGGGGGCGGTCTACGAGCAGTACTTC
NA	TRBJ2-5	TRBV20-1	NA	CSAPVGETQYF	TGCAGTGCCCCGGTCGGGGAGACCCAGTACTTC
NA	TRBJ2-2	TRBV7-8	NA	CASSLVPGGNTGELFF	TGTGCCAGCAGCTTAGTTCCTGGAGGAAACACCGGGGAGCTGTTTTTT
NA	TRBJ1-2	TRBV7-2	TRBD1	CASSPNRGWGYTF	TGTGCCAGCAGCCCCAACAGGGGCTGGGGCTACACCTTC
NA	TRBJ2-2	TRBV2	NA	CASSQDSSNTGELFF	TGTGCCAGCAGTCAGGACAGCTCGAACACCGGGGAGCTGTTTTTT
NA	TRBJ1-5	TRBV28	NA	CASSQRQPQHF	TGTGCCAGCAGCCAGCGGCAGCCCCAGCATTTT
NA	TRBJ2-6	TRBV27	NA	CASSSPGHPDSGANVLTF	TGTGCCAGCAGTTCCCCTGGACACCCCGACTCTGGGGCCAACGTCCTGACTTTC
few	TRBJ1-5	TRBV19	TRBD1	CASSTGGHSNQPQHF	TGTGCCAGTAGTACAGGGGGCCATAGCAATCAGCCCCAGCATTTT